This is a list of T cell receptor beta chains from one sample in a study of T-cell reconstitution after alpha-beta-depleted transplantation in children. TCRdb independently ran MiXCR on the PCR reads; one entry per CDR3 protein. The table has about 640,000 distinct CDR3 sequences, around 17% seen once. This specimen consisted of PBMCs from the stem cell graft donor, obtained from the stem cell graft. These receptors came from a human donor who donated a stem cell graft to a child with acute myeloid leukemia. Both conserved end residues are part of each CDR3.

j_gene	len	v_gene	CDR3aa
TRBJ2-7	14	TRBV4-3	CASSHERGVHEQYF
TRBJ2-1	16	TRBV20-1	CSALPLLAGGRYEQFF
TRBJ2-7	12	TRBV29-1	CSVERDRAEQYF
TRBJ2-5	12	TRBV29-1	CSGGLVGETQYF
TRBJ2-1	12	TRBV12-3/TRBV12-4	CASSLAPTGGFF
TRBJ2-1	14	TRBV27	CASSWAVGWDEQFF
TRBJ2-3	16	TRBV5-1	CASSLGTGNWADTQYF
TRBJ1-4	15	TRBV6-5	CASSYNGGAYEKLFF
TRBJ2-3	20	TRBV6-2/TRBV6-3	CASSYSLFVGGGTSTDTQYF
TRBJ1-5	12	TRBV20-1	CSVSWGSQPQHF
TRBJ2-2	12	TRBV10-3	CAISEGGGELFF
TRBJ2-1	16	TRBV7-2	CASSRDSATMWNEQFF
TRBJ2-7	14	TRBV25-1	CASSLDRLPYEQYF
TRBJ2-1	14	TRBV28	CASSSSGAYNEQFF
TRBJ2-2	11	TRBV20-1	CSAPRLGELFF
TRBJ2-5	14	TRBV7-7	CASSSGTYQETQYF
TRBJ2-5	16	TRBV7-2	CASSLRAGGTRGTQYF
TRBJ2-1	15	TRBV5-5	CASSLGQGVYNEQFF
TRBJ2-1	16	TRBV12-3/TRBV12-4	CASSLKRGGSYNEQFF
TRBJ1-1	14	TRBV10-3	CAISARTGGTEAFF
TRBJ2-1	17	TRBV15	CATSLGQVRFSYNEQFF
TRBJ2-2	16	TRBV20-1	CSARDGERTNTGELFF
TRBJ2-1	18	TRBV4-3	CASSPGLAGGNFYNEQFF
TRBJ2-6	16	TRBV18	CASSQDTGPGANVLTF
TRBJ2-5	12	TRBV29-1	CSVGQGKETQYF
TRBJ2-7	14	TRBV20-1	CSARKGQGAREQYF
TRBJ1-1	14	TRBV9	CASSQTGGITEAFF
TRBJ2-3	16	TRBV12-3/TRBV12-4	CASIFGTSSSTDTQYF
TRBJ1-5	14	TRBV2	CASSDDGRNQPQHF
TRBJ2-3	15	TRBV20-1	CSASIPDRGPDTQYF
TRBJ1-2	15	TRBV7-2	CASSLGSDRNYGYTF
TRBJ2-5	12	TRBV29-1	CSAGGAEETQYF
TRBJ2-5	16	TRBV7-8	CASSYSIAGTPETQYF
TRBJ1-5	17	TRBV12-3/TRBV12-4	CASSFPLTGHSNQPQHF
TRBJ1-2	12	TRBV29-1	CSVRQGEYGYTF
TRBJ2-5	12	TRBV20-1	CSASAIGETQYF
TRBJ1-5	15	TRBV7-2	CASSLVGLGNQPQHF
TRBJ2-5	16	TRBV7-9	CASSLDGAGVQETQYF
TRBJ1-2	15	TRBV20-1	CSAGTGAPGGYGYTF
TRBJ1-5	15	TRBV10-2	CASIAGAHSNQPQHF
TRBJ2-3	16	TRBV29-1	CSALTWTSGGANTQYF
TRBJ1-1	15	TRBV20-1	CSARDLRESWTEAFF
TRBJ2-7	16	TRBV7-2	CASSPLGGGGAYEQYF
TRBJ2-3	16	TRBV2	CASSEGDSRGTDTQYF
TRBJ2-1	15	TRBV7-9	CASSSSDGTYNEQFF
TRBJ2-3	12	TRBV11-2	CASSFREITQYF
TRBJ2-5	12	TRBV20-1	CSAYTGEETQYF
TRBJ2-5	16	TRBV4-3	CASSPYRGAILETQYF
TRBJ1-5	13	TRBV11-2	CASSLERGRKEHF